Described below is a single T cell receptor beta chain sequence and its context. The data are from a study of blood T cell repertoires in COVID-19. Clones were sequenced by immunoSEQ multiplex PCR, and TCRdb holds only the in-frame ones, with some missing. The sample consists of some 300,000 clones, 65% to 90% of them appearing once. Germline-derived CDR1 and CDR2 are KGHDR and SFDVKD. Trimming at V came to 3 bases and at J to 2 bases, leaving 5 bases not matched to a gene. This CDR3 comprises 15 residues. Sequenced material: peripheral blood. This TCR was recovered from a woman between 65 and 79 years old with COVID-19, enrolled during active disease. The chain recombines TRBV24-1 with TRBJ2-7; 8 nucleotides agree with TRBD2. CDR3 loop: CATSDTGGGTYEQYF. The CDR3 DNA reads as TGTGCCACCAGTGATACGGGCGGGGGGACCTACGAGCAGTACTTC.